The sequence of this TCR beta chain was determined in a study of cytotoxic CD8 clonotypes in ibrutinib-treated CLL. Investigators sought sequencing depths of between 1 in 200,000 and 1 in 1 million T cells. The data were produced by immunoSEQ multiplex PCR, yet TCRdb's version contains in-frame clones alone and is incomplete. The repertoire has some 130,000 clones, more than 75% of them found once; the top ten carry 5.1%. Study conclusions and caveats: Patients had baseline clonality above age-matched healthy donors, and this clonality moved with circulating CD8+ T-cell counts. Timing of sampling differed between sustained-remission and progressing patients.

V dropped 4 bases and J dropped 3; count of bases not matched to a gene: 10. The germline CDR1 and CDR2 sequences are SGHRS and YFSETQ. This CDR3 spans 15 amino acids. Of note for this clone: The antigen is unknown.

J is TRBJ2-7 and V is TRBV5-1; 7 bases match TRBD2. The receptor was derived from a human donor with chronic lymphocytic leukemia. The sample in question was PBMCs, obtained after 24 months of ibrutinib treatment. The CDR3 region is CASSPASGARYEQYF. In DNA form, the CDR3 reads TGCGCCAGCAGCCCGGCTAGCGGAGCCCGCTACGAGCAGTACTTC.